This is a list of T cell receptor beta chains from one sample in a study of blood T cell repertoires in COVID-19. Some clones are missing from TCRdb's copy, which holds only in-frame ones; the method was immunoSEQ multiplex PCR. The sample records 200,000 to 250,000 clones, around 90% being singletons. Sequenced material: peripheral blood. The receptors come from a man aged 65-85 years with acute or convalescent COVID-19. Each CDR3 is given with its conserved first and last residue. A D gene is named only where the DNA matches it firmly. Clone size appears in some rows only: once, few, many, or a class for an expanded clone.

length | D | J | size | V | CDR3 | DNA
14 | NA | TRBJ1-4 | NA | TRBV4-1 | CASSKGRENEKLFF | TGCGCCAGCAGCAAGGGGAGGGAGAATGAAAAACTGTTTTTT
15 | TRBD2 | TRBJ2-7 | NA | TRBV6-2/TRBV6-3 | CASSTWSSGRYEQYF | TGTGCCAGCAGTACTTGGAGTAGCGGGAGGTACGAGCAGTACTTC
15 | NA | TRBJ2-3 | NA | TRBV7-3 | CASSLGRGTADTQYF | TGTGCCAGCAGCTTAGGGAGAGGTACTGCAGATACGCAGTATTTT
15 | TRBD1 | TRBJ2-7 | NA | TRBV25-1 | CASSDPWTGAYEQYF | TGTGCCAGCAGTGATCCTTGGACAGGGGCCTACGAGCAGTACTTC
14 | NA | TRBJ1-1 | NA | TRBV10-3 | CAISESGRGTEAFF | TGTGCCATCAGTGAGTCGGGCAGGGGAACTGAAGCTTTCTTT
14 | TRBD1 | TRBJ1-5 | NA | TRBV18 | CASSPNRGIQPQHF | TGTGCCAGCTCACCAAACAGGGGAATTCAGCCCCAGCATTTT
12 | TRBD1 | TRBJ2-7 | once | TRBV11-2 | CASRLQGREQYF | TGTGCCAGCAGATTACAGGGGCGCGAGCAGTACTTC
14 | NA | TRBJ2-2 | NA | TRBV5-4 | CASSLDRRTGELFF | TGTGCCAGCAGCTTGGACAGAAGGACCGGGGAGCTGTTTTTT
12 | NA | TRBJ2-3 | once | TRBV7-9 | CASSRTADTQYF | TGTGCCAGCAGCAGGACTGCAGATACGCAGTATTTT
15 | TRBD1 | TRBJ1-6 | NA | TRBV10-3 | CAISDRDRGNSPLHF | TGTGCCATCAGTGACCGGGACAGGGGAAATTCACCCCTCCACTTT
15 | TRBD1 | TRBJ1-4 | NA | TRBV7-9 | CASSLDRDLNEKLFF | TGTGCCAGCAGCCTAGACAGGGACCTCAATGAAAAACTGTTTTTT
14 | TRBD2 | TRBJ2-1 | NA | TRBV6-5 | CASRIAGAYNEQFF | TGTGCCAGCAGGATAGCGGGAGCCTACAATGAGCAGTTCTTC
15 | TRBD2 | TRBJ2-3 | NA | TRBV29-1 | CSVEGPSGRIDTQYF | TGCAGCGTTGAAGGGCCTAGCGGGAGGATAGATACGCAGTATTTT
11 | TRBD1 | TRBJ2-5 | NA | TRBV6-1 | CASSEYGQDYF | TGTGCCAGCAGTGAGTACGGACAGGACTACTTC
13 | NA | TRBJ1-4 | NA | TRBV6-2/TRBV6-3 | CASSYSSYEKLFF | TGTGCCAGCAGTTACTCGAGCTATGAAAAACTGTTTTTT
15 | TRBD1 | TRBJ1-2 | NA | TRBV6-5 | CASSYYSGTGFGYTF | TGTGCCAGCAGTTACTACTCGGGGACAGGGTTCGGCTACACCTTC
20 | NA | TRBJ2-1 | NA | TRBV14 | CASSQGSGGFLPRSYNEQFF | TGTGCCAGCAGCCAAGGCTCAGGTGGGTTTCTACCCCGCTCCTACAATGAGCAGTTCTTC
14 | NA | TRBJ1-4 | NA | TRBV5-6 | CASSLRAGDEKLFF | TGTGCCAGCAGCTTGAGGGCAGGGGACGAAAAACTGTTTTTT
13 | NA | TRBJ1-6 | NA | TRBV10-3 | CAIRPGGGSPLHF | TGTGCCATCAGGCCAGGAGGAGGTTCACCCCTCCACTTT
14 | TRBD1 | TRBJ2-7 | NA | TRBV18 | CASSLRQGSYEQYF | TGTGCCAGCTCACTACGACAGGGCTCCTACGAGCAGTACTTC
14 | NA | TRBJ2-2 | NA | TRBV6-5 | CASSELRSFGELFF | TGTGCCAGCAGCGAGCTGCGTTCTTTCGGGGAGCTGTTTTTT
15 | TRBD1 | TRBJ2-6 | NA | TRBV7-9 | CASGTGGAGANVLTF | TGTGCCTCCGGGACAGGGGGCGCTGGGGCCAACGTCCTGACTTTC